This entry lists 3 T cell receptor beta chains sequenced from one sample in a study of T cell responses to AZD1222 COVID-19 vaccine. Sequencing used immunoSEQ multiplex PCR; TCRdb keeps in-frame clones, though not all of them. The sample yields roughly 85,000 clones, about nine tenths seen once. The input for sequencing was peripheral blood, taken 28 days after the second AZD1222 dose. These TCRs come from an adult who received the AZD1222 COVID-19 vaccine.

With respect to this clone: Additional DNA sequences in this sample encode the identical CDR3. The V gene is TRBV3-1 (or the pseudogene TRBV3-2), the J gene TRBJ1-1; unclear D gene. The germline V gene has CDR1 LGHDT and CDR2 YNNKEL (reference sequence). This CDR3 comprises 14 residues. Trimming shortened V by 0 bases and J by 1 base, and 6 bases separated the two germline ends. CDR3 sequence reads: CASSQESRNTEAFF. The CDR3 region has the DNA TGTGCCAGCAGCCAAGAAAGCAGGAACACTGAAGCTTTCTTT.

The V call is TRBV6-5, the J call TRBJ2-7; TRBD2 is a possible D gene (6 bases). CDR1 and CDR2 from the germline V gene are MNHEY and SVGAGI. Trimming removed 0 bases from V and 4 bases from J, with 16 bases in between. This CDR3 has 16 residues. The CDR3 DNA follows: TGTGCCAGCAGTTACTCGAGATTCCTAGCGAGATACGAGCAGTACTTC. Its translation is CASSYSRFLARYEQYF.

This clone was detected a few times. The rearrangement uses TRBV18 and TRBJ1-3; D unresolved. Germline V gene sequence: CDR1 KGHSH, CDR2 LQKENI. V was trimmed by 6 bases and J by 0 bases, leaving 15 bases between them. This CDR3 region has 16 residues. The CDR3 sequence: CASSPRTSDSGNTIYF. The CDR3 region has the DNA TGTGCCAGCTCTCCGAGGACTTCCGACTCTGGAAACACCATATATTTT.